This entry describes one T cell receptor beta chain. This sample is drawn from a study of cytomegalovirus exposure and HLA in healthy donors. PCR amplification relied on 60 Vbeta primers (plus 13 Jbeta primers). Only in-frame clones appear in the TCRdb table, and some are missing; sequencing was by immunoSEQ multiplex PCR. The data show around 130,000 clones, with 65% to 85% seen just once and nearly 3% held by the top ten. Sequenced material: PBMCs. The TCR originated in a woman in her thirties or forties in good health and CMV-seropositive.

CDR3 nucleotides: TGTGCCAGCAGCGTCGAGGACAGCTCCTACGAGCAGTACTTC. Protein: CASSVEDSSYEQYF. V is TRBV9 and J is TRBJ2-7; a possible D gene is TRBD1 (6 bases). The CDR3 has 14 amino acids. Trimming took off 2 bases at V and 0 bases at J, with 9 bases between the two ends. Germline-derived CDR1 and CDR2 are SGDLS and YYNGEE. Full variable domain (remainder filled in from reference TRBV9 and TRBJ2-7): DSGVTQTPKHLITATGQRVTLRCSPRSGDLSVYWYQQSLDQGLQFLIQYYNGEERAKGNILERFSAQQFPDLHSELNLSSLELGDSALYFCASSVEDSSYEQYFGPGTRLTVT.